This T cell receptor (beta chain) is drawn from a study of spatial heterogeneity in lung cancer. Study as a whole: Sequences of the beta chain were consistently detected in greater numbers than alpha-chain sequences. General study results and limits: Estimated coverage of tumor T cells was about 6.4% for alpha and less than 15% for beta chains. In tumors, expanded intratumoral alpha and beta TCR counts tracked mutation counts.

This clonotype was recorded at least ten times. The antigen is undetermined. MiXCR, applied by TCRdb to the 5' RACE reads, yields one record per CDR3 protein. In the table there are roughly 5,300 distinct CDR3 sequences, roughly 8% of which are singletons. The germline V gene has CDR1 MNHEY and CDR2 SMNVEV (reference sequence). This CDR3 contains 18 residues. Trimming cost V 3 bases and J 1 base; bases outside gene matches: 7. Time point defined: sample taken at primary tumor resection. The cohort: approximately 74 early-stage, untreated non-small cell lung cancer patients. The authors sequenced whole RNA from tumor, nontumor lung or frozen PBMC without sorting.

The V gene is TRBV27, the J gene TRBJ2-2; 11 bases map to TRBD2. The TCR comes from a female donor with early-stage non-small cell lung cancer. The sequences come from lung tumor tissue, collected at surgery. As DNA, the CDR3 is TGTGCCAGCAGTTTTTATCTAGCGGGGGGCAAGAACACCGGGGAGCTGTTTTTT. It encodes CASSFYLAGGKNTGELFF.